A single sample is the source of the 13 T cell receptor beta chains below, sequenced in a study of blood T cell repertoires in COVID-19. This table comes from immunoSEQ multiplex PCR, and its TCRdb copy is limited to in-frame clones, with some not included. The sample holds 150,000 to 250,000 clones; approximately 84% are singletons and the top ten take roughly 6.9%. Material for sequencing was PBMCs or T cells enriched from blood (not recorded which). Source of these receptors: a man in his forties who had recovered from COVID-19.

The chain has TRBV28 and TRBJ1-3; D is undetermined. This CDR3 is 15 amino acids long. The V gene's germline CDR1 is MDHEN and CDR2 SYDVKM. The V end was cut by 1 base, the J end by 2 bases, with 9 bases between. CDR3 in amino acids: CASSLLLETGNTIYF. For the CDR3, the DNA is TGTGCCAGCAGTTTATTGTTAGAGACTGGAAACACCATATATTTT.

The CDR3 spells CASSLWGQGATDTQYF. The CDR3 coding sequence is TGTGCCAGCAGTTTATGGGGACAGGGGGCTACAGATACGCAGTATTTT. The gene calls are TRBV28 and TRBJ2-3, with 12 bases fitting TRBD1. Germline assignment: CDR1 MDHEN and CDR2 SYDVKM. V was clipped by 0 bases and J by 3 bases; unmatched bases: 1. This CDR3 is 16 amino acids long.

The chain combines TRBV19 with TRBJ2-3; 7 bases fit TRBD1. Germline lookup yields CDR1 LNHDA and CDR2 SQIVND (reference sequence). CDR3 length: 16 amino acids. V trimming: 2 bases; J trimming: 3 bases; junction bases outside the gene matches: 8. For the CDR3, the DNA is TGTGCCAGTAGTATACAGGGGGTGAGAGAGACAGATACGCAGTATTTT. Amino acid sequence: CASSIQGVRETDTQYF.

The V and J genes are TRBV30 and TRBJ1-5; 8 nucleotides line up with TRBD1. The CDR3 consists of 15 residues. After removal of 1 base from V and 5 bases from J, the junction contained 7 bases not matched to a gene. Germline V gives CDR1 GTSNPN, CDR2 SVGIG (reference sequence). The CDR3: CAWSDGDRRDQPQHF. The CDR3 bases are TGTGCCTGGAGTGATGGGGACAGGAGGGATCAGCCCCAGCATTTT.

The chain employs TRBV5-8 and TRBJ2-7; TRBD1 matches at 9 bases. The junction had 8 bases not matched to a gene; V was cut back by 2 bases and J by 5 bases. The germline CDR1 and CDR2 sequences are SGHTS and YDEGEE. This CDR3 spans 15 amino acids. The CDR3 region is CASSLGDRVLNEQYF. CDR3 DNA: TGTGCCAGCAGCTTAGGGGACAGGGTTTTGAACGAGCAGTACTTC.

This clone was found once. The CDR3 sequence is CASTRFPSGGRMGNEQFF. DNA of the CDR3: TGTGCCAGCACCCGTTTCCCTAGCGGGGGTAGAATGGGGAATGAGCAGTTCTTC. The rearrangement links TRBV7-9 to TRBJ2-1; TRBD2 matches 10 bases. This CDR3 spans 18 amino acids. With V trimmed by 7 bases and J by 7 bases, 19 bases remained unmatched. Per the germline V gene, CDR1 is SEHNR and CDR2 is FQNEAQ (reference sequence). Full variable domain (missing parts from reference TRBV7-9 and TRBJ2-1): DTGVSQNPRHKITKRGQNVTFRCDPISEHNRLYWYRQTLGQGPEFLTYFQNEAQLEKSRLLSDRFSAERPKGSFSTLEIQRTEQGDSAMYLCASTRFPSGGRMGNEQFFGPGTRLTVL.

The chain carries TRBV4-1 and TRBJ1-2; 7 bases fit TRBD1. CDR1 and CDR2 (germline): MGHRA, YSYEKL. Trimming cost V 0 bases and J 2 bases; bases outside gene matches: 9. This CDR3 is built from 17 residues. The CDR3 region is CASSQDFVGDRNYGYTF. CDR3 nucleotides: TGCGCCAGCAGCCAAGATTTTGTGGGGGACAGAAACTATGGCTACACCTTC.

The gene calls are TRBV5-6 and TRBJ2-2, with 10 bases identical to TRBD1. Unmatched junction bases numbered 4, after V lost 2 bases and J lost 6 bases. There are 15 residues in the CDR3. Germline-derived CDR1 and CDR2 are SGHDT and YYEEEE. In DNA form, the CDR3 reads TGTGCCAGCAGCTTCGGGACAGGGGTCCCCGGGGAGCTGTTTTTT. Its protein product is CASSFGTGVPGELFF.

The count of this clone is one. The V gene is TRBV27, the J gene TRBJ1-4; 7 positions agree with TRBD1. The CDR3 consists of 16 residues. Germline V gives CDR1 MNHEY, CDR2 SMNVEV (reference sequence). V dropped 5 bases and J dropped 7; count of bases not matched to a gene: 13. DNA of the CDR3: TGTGCCAGCAGTGCCAGACAGGGCGCTGTTAGTGAAAAACTGTTTTTT. Protein: CASSARQGAVSEKLFF.

This clone was detected once. The chain couples TRBV5-1 to TRBJ2-7; D might be TRBD1 (6 bases). Germline CDR1 SGHRS, CDR2 YFSETQ. This CDR3 spans 15 amino acids. V lost 0 bases to trimming and J lost 2 bases, with 12 bases between them. This CDR3 reads CASSLGDISTYEQYF. CDR3 coding DNA: TGCGCCAGCAGCTTGGGGGACATAAGCACCTACGAGCAGTACTTC.

The chain combines TRBV5-4 with TRBJ1-2; D is perhaps TRBD1 (6 bases). Trimming shortened V by 4 bases and J by 2 bases, and 9 bases separated the two germline ends. Germline CDR1 is SGHNT and CDR2 is YYREEE (reference sequence). The CDR3 contains 13 residues. The CDR3 sequence is CASSPDRNYGYTF. CDR3 in DNA: TGTGCCAGCAGCCCGGACAGAAACTATGGCTACACCTTC.

The J gene is TRBJ2-1, the V gene TRBV15, with TRBD1 identical over 7 bases. Germline V gene data show CDR1 as LNHNV and CDR2 as YYDKDF (reference sequence). The CDR3 runs to 16 residues. The junction had 13 bases not matched to a gene; V was cut back by 4 bases and J by 7 bases. The CDR3 DNA follows: TGTGCCACCAGCACCTTCCCGACAGGGACCTGGAATGAGCAGTTCTTC. It specifies CATSTFPTGTWNEQFF. The whole variable domain, filled in from reference TRBV15 and TRBJ2-1, reads DAMVIQNPRYQVTQFGKPVTLSCSQTLNHNVMYWYQQKSSQAPKLLFHYYDKDFNNEADTPDNFQSRRPNTSFCFLDIRSPGLGDTAMYLCATSTFPTGTWNEQFFGPGTRLTVL.

This chain uses TRBV5-6 with TRBJ1-2, with unresolved D. The germline CDR1 and CDR2 sequences are SGHDT and YYEEEE. Trimming removed 0 bases from V and 6 bases from J, with 6 bases in between. The CDR3 runs 12 residues. CDR3 sequence: CASSLAGNGYTF. The CDR3, as DNA: TGTGCCAGCAGCTTGGCGGGGAATGGCTACACCTTC.